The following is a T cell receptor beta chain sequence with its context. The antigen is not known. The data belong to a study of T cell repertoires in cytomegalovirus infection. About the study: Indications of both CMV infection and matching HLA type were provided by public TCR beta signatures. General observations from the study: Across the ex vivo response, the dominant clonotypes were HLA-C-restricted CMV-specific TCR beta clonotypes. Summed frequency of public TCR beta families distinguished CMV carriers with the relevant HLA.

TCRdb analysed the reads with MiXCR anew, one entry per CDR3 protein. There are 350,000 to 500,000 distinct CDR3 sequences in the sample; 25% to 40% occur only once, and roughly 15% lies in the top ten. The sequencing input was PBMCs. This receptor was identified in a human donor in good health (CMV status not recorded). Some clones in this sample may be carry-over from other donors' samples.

The CDR3 DNA reads TGTGCCATCAGTGAGCCACAGTGGGGGGCCACCCAGTACTTC. Translated: CAISEPQWGATQYF. The chain recombines TRBV10-3 with TRBJ2-5, with D perhaps given as TRBD1 or TRBD2 (6 bases each). V shed 2 bases and J shed 8 bases, with 15 bases lying between them. Per the germline V gene, CDR1 is ENHRY and CDR2 is SYGVKD. The CDR3 runs 14 residues.